Below are 9 T cell receptor beta chains sequenced from a single sample in a study of human T cells and chemical hapten exposure. Time point defined: patch test 1, 2 weeks after DPC sensitization. Treatment specified: therapeutic diphenylcyclopropenone sensitization with weekly scalp DPC. Each CDR3 protein gets one entry after TCRdb re-called the RACE reads with MiXCR. The sample records 45,000 to 60,000 distinct CDR3 sequences, roughly a tenth being singletons. This specimen was whole blood, taken in connection with sensitization to the hapten diphenylcyclopropenone (DPC). The receptors were gathered from a woman aged 40 to 50 with alopecia areata. Some clones in this sample may be carry-over from other donors' samples.

Many counts were recorded for this clonotype. V is TRBV4-2 and J is TRBJ2-5; 7 bases align to TRBD2. The V gene's germline CDR1 is LGHNA and CDR2 YNFKEQ. Trimming cost V 1 base and J 4 bases; bases outside gene matches: 6. The CDR3 covers 15 residues. The DNA for the CDR3 is TGTGCCAGCAGCCAAGGAGACGGCGGGAGAGAGACCCAGTACTTC. Its translation is CASSQGDGGRETQYF.

This clonotype has just a few counts. This chain connects TRBV20-1 to TRBJ2-1, with 8 bases identical to TRBD1. The CDR3 covers 15 residues. Trimming cost V 1 base and J 3 bases; bases outside gene matches: 5. The germline V gene has CDR1 DFQATT and CDR2 SNEGSKA (reference sequence). CDR3 bases: TGCAGTGCTAGAGCCCAGGGGGCGTTCTACAATGAGCAGTTCTTC. It is translated as CSARAQGAFYNEQFF.

At least ten counts were recorded for this clonotype. This sequence joins TRBV7-6 and TRBJ1-6, with 9 bases matching TRBD1. Germline CDR1 is SGHVS and CDR2 is FNYEAQ. This CDR3 region has 15 residues. Trimming removed 5 bases from V and 10 bases from J; junction bases left unmatched: 9. The CDR3 nucleotides read TGTGCCAGCAGCCCGACAGGGGGGAGTGGATCACCCCTCCACTTT. Amino acids: CASSPTGGSGSPLHF.

This sequence joins TRBV9 and TRBJ2-1; D perhaps matches TRBD1 (6 bases). V was cut by 3 bases and J by 10 bases, with 11 bases left in between. The germline gives CDR1 SGDLS, CDR2 YYNGEE. This CDR3 spans 12 amino acids. CDR3 nucleotide sequence: TGTGCCAGCAGCGCACGGACAGACGAGCAGTTCTTC. Encoded protein: CASSARTDEQFF.

Many counts were recorded for this clonotype. V usage is TRBV5-1 and J usage is TRBJ1-1, with a weak D call TRBD1 (6 bases). This CDR3 region has 14 residues. Trimming stripped 2 bases from V and 1 base from J, with 9 bases between. The germline CDR1 and CDR2 sequences are SGHRS and YFSETQ. The CDR3 nucleotides read TGCGCCAGCAGCTTTTCGACAGGGAACACTGAAGCTTTCTTT. Translating gives CASSFSTGNTEAFF.

This clonotype was recorded many times. The rearrangement links TRBV11-2 to TRBJ2-1, with D tentatively TRBD2 (5 bases). Germline CDR1 reads SGHAT; CDR2 reads FQNNGV. V was trimmed by 3 bases and J by 16 bases, leaving 13 bases between them. This CDR3 comprises 11 residues. CDR3 coding DNA: TGTGCCAGCAGCTTTAAGGGAGCGGTTTTCTTC. Its protein product is CASSFKGAVFF.

In this sample, this clonotype turned up many times. CDR3 coding DNA: TGTGCCAGCAGTGATCAGTACGAGCAGTACTTC. Amino acids: CASSDQYEQYF. The rearrangement uses TRBV2 and TRBJ2-7; D call uncertain. V lost 3 bases and J lost 4, with 4 bases in between. This CDR3 is built from 11 residues. The germline CDR1 and CDR2 sequences are SNHLY and FYNNEI.

Points on this clonotype: A clone one base away is much larger, so this may be a read error. The V gene is TRBV12-3 or TRBV12-4, the J gene TRBJ2-3; 10 bases line up with TRBD1. This CDR3 has 17 residues. The J segment lost 4 bases and the V segment lost 3 bases, leaving 10 bases of the junction unmatched. This CDR3 reads CASSFSVGTGEADTQYF. The CDR3 nucleotides are TGTGCCAGCAGTTTCTCCGTTGGGACAGGGGAGGCAGATACGCAGTATTTT.

This clonotype was observed many times. The chain uses TRBV28 and TRBJ1-5; 8 bases align to TRBD1. The CDR3 sequence is 16 residues long. Trimming took 7 bases from V and 0 from J; bases not matched to a gene: 8. Germline V gives CDR1 MDHEN, CDR2 SYDVKM. CDR3 sequence reads: CASISRGQNSNQPQHF. CDR3 coding DNA: TGTGCCAGCATTAGCAGGGGGCAGAATAGCAATCAGCCCCAGCATTTT.